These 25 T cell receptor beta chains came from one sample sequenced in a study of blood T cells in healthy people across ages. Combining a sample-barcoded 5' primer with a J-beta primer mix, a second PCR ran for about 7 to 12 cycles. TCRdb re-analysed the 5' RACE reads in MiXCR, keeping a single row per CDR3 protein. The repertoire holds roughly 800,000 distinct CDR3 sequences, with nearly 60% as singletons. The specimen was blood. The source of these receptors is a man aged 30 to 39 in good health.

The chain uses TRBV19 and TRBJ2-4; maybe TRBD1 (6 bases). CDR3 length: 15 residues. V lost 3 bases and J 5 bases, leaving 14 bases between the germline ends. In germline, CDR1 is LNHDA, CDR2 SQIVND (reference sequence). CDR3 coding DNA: TGTGCCAGTAGTATTGGAGGCAGGGGCGAAAACATTCAGTACTTC. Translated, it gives CASSIGGRGENIQYF.

The CDR3: CASSPTSGASYNEQFF. The CDR3 DNA reads TGTGCCAGCAGTCCTACGTCCGGGGCGTCCTACAATGAGCAGTTCTTC. The chain is built from TRBV28 and TRBJ2-1, with D possibly being TRBD1 or TRBD2 (5 bases each). V lost 5 bases to trimming and J lost 1 base, with 15 bases between them. The CDR3 has 16 residues. The germline V gene encodes CDR1 MDHEN and CDR2 SYDVKM.

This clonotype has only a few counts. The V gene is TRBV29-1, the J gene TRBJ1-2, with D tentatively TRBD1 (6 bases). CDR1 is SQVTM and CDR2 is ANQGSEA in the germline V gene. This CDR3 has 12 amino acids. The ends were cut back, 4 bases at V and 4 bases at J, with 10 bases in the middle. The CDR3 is CSVARDTYGYTF. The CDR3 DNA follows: TGCAGCGTTGCCAGGGACACCTATGGCTACACCTTC.

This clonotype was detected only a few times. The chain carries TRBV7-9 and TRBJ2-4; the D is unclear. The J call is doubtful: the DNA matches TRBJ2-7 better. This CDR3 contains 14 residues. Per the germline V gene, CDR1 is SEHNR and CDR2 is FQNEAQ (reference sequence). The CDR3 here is CASSLPGSTYEQYF. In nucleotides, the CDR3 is TGTGCCAGCAGCTTACCCGGTTCGACCTACGAGCAGTACTTC.

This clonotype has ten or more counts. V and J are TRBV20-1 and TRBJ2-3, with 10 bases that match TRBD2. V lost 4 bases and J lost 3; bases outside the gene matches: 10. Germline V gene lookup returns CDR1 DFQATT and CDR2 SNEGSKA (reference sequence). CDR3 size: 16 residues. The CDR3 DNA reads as TGCAGTGCTATTCCTGTCGGACTAGCGGCGACAGATACGCAGTATTTT. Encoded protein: CSAIPVGLAATDTQYF.

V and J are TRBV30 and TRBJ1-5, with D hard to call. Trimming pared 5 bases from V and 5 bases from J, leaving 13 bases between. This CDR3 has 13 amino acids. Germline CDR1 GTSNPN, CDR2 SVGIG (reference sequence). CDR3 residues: CAWAQWRDQPQHF. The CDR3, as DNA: TGTGCCTGGGCGCAATGGAGGGATCAGCCCCAGCATTTT.

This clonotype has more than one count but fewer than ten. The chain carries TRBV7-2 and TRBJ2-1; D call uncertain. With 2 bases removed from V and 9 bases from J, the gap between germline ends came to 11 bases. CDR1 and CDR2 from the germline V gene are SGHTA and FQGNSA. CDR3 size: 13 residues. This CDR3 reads CASSLYGGFEQFF. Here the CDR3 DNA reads TGTGCCAGCAGCTTATATGGCGGATTTGAGCAGTTCTTC.

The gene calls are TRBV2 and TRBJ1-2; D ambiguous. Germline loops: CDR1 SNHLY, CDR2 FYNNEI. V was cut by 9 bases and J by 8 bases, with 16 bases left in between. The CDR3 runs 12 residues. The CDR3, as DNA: TGTGCCAGTCTTCTCCGGCTTAGGGGCTACACCTTC. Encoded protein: CASLLRLRGYTF.

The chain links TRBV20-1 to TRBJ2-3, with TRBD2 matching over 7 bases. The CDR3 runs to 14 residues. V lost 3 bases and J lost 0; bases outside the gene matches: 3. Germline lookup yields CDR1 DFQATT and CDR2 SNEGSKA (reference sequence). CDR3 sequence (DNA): TGCAGTGCTAGGCAGCGGGGCAGCACAGATACGCAGTATTTT. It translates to CSARQRGSTDTQYF.

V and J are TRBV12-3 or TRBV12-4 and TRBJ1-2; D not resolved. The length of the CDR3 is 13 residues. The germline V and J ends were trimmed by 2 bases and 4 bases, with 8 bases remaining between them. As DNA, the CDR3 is TGTGCCAGCAGTTTACGCAGGACCTATGGCTACACCTTC. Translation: CASSLRRTYGYTF.

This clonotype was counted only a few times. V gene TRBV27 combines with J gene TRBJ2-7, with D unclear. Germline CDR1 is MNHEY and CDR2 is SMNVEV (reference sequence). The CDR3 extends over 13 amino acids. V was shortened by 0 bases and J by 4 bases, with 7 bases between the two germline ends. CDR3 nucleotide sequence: TGTGCCAGCAGTTTATCGAACCAATACGAGCAGTACTTC. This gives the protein CASSLSNQYEQYF.

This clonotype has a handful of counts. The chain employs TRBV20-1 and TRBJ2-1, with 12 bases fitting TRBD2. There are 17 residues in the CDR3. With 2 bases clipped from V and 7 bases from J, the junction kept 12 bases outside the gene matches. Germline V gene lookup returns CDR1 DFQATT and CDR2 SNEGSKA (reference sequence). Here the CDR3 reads CSARLTSGRGKQNEQFF. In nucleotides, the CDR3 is TGCAGTGCTAGATTGACTAGCGGGAGAGGAAAACAGAATGAGCAGTTCTTC.

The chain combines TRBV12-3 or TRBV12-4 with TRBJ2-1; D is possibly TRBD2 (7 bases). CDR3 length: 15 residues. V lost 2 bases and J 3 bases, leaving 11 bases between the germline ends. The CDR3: CASSLRGGNYNEQFF. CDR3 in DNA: TGTGCCAGCAGTTTAAGGGGGGGAAACTACAATGAGCAGTTCTTC.

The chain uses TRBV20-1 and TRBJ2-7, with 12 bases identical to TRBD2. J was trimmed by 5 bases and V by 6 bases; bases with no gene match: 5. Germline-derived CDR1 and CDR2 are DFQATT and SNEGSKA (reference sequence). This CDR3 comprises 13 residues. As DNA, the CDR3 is TGCAGTGCGCTAGCGGGAGGGCTCCACGAGCAGTACTTC. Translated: CSALAGGLHEQYF.

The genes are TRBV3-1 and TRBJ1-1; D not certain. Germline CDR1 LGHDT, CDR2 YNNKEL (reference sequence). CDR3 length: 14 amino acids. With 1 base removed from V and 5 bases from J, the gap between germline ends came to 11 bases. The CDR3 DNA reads TGTGCCAGCAGCCAAGTGGTTTCGGCAACTGAAGCTTTCTTT. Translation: CASSQVVSATEAFF.

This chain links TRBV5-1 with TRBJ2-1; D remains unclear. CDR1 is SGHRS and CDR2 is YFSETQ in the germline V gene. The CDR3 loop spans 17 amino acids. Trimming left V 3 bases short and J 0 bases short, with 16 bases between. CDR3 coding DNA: TGCGCCAGCAGCTCCCTAAACTCCTTTAGCTCCTACAATGAGCAGTTCTTC. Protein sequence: CASSSLNSFSSYNEQFF.

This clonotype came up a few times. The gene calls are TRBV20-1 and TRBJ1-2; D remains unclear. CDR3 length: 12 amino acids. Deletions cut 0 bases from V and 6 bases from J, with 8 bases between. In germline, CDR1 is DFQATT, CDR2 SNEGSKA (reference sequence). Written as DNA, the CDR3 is TGCAGTGCTAGAGATCACGGGGATGGCTACACCTTC. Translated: CSARDHGDGYTF.

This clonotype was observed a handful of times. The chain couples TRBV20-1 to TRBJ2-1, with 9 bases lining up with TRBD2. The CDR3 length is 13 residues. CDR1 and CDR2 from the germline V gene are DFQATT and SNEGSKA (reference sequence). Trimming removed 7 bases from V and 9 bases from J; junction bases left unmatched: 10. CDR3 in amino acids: CSGLREGPGEQFF. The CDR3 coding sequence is TGCAGTGGGTTGCGGGAGGGCCCGGGTGAGCAGTTCTTC.

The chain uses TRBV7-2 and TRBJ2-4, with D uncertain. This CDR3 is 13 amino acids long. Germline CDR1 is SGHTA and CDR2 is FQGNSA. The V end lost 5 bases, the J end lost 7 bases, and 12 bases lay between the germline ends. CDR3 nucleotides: TGTGCCAGCAGCCCGTGGACCCTCAACATTCAGTACTTC. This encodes CASSPWTLNIQYF. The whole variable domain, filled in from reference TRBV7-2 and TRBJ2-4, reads GAGVSQSPSNKVTEKGKDVELRCDPISGHTALYWYRQSLGQGLEFLIYFQGNSAPDKSGLPSDRFSAERTGGSVSTLTIQRTQQEDSAVYLCASSPWTLNIQYFGAGTRLSVL.

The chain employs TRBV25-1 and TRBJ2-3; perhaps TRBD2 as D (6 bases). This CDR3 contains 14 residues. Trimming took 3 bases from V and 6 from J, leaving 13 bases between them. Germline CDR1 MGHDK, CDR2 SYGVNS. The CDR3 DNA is TGTGCCAGCAGTGACGGGGGAGCCATCGATACGCAGTATTTT. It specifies CASSDGGAIDTQYF.

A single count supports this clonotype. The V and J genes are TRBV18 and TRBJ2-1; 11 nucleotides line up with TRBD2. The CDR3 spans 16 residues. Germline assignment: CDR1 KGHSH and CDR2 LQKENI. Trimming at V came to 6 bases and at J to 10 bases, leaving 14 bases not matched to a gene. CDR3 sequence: CASSPQRLAGQLEQFF. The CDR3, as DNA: TGTGCCAGCTCGCCCCAACGACTAGCGGGGCAATTAGAGCAGTTCTTC.

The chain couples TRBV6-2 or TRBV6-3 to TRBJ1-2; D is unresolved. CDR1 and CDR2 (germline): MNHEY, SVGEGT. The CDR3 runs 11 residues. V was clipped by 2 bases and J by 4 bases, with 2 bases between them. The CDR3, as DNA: TGTGCCAGCAGTTACCGCTATGGCTACACCTTC. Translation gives CASSYRYGYTF.

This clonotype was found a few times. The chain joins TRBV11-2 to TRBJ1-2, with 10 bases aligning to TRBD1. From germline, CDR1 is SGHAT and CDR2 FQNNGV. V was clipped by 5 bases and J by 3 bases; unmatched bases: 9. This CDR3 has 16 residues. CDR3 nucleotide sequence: TGTGCCAGCAGCCCTCCGGGACAGGGGTCCCACTATGGCTACACCTTC. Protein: CASSPPGQGSHYGYTF.

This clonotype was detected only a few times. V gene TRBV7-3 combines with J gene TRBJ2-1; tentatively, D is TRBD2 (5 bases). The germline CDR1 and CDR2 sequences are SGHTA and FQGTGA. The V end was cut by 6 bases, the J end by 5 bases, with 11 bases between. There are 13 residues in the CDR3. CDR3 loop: CASRYGGDNEQFF. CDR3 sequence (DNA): TGTGCCAGCAGATACGGAGGCGACAATGAGCAGTTCTTC.

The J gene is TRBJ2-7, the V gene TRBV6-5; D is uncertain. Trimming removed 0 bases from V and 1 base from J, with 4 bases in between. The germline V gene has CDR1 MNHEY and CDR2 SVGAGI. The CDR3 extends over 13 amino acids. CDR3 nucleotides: TGTGCCAGCAGTTACTCGGAGTCCTACGAGCAGTACTTC. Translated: CASSYSESYEQYF.